This T cell receptor beta chain is from a study of blood T cell repertoires in COVID-19. About the study: The origin of the acute and convalescent COVID-19 samples was the United States, Italy and Spain.

Measured with immunoSEQ multiplex PCR; TCRdb has only the in-frame clones, and not every one. The sample consists of roughly 260,000 clones, less than 90% of them appearing once. After removal of 9 bases from V and 4 bases from J, the junction contained 7 bases not matched to a gene. The CDR3 runs to 13 residues. Germline CDR1 reads SNHLY; CDR2 reads FYNNEI. Material: peripheral blood. The chain couples TRBV2 to TRBJ2-7; TRBD1 agrees at 9 bases. This TCR was recovered from a man between 60 and 70 years old who had recovered from COVID-19. In DNA, the CDR3 is TGTGCCAGTCTCCGGGACAGGGCTTACGAGCAGTACTTC. Translated, it gives CASLRDRAYEQYF.